This T cell receptor beta chain comes out of a study of blood T cell repertoires in COVID-19. Across the whole study: From the United States, Italy and Spain came samples of acute and convalescent COVID-19. T cells, B-cell-depleted T cells, or PBMCs provided the cDNA or gDNA that served as material.

This clone has a handful of counts. Per the study methods: Reference gene primer amplification yielded estimated nucleated cell counts. This table comes from immunoSEQ multiplex PCR, and its TCRdb copy is limited to in-frame clones, with some not included. From that table come the V and J calls and clone size; the DNA was used to work out D and trimming. The sample has about 330,000 clones; roughly 90% are singletons. CDR1 is SGHTA, CDR2 FQGNSA, per germline. V gave up 8 bases and J gave up 0 bases, with 11 bases separating them. There are 14 residues in the CDR3. The chain joins TRBV7-2 to TRBJ2-1, with D uncertain. This receptor was taken from a woman aged 45-65 years with active or convalescent COVID-19. The sample was peripheral blood. CDR3 sequence: CASSGDSSYNEQFF. In DNA, the CDR3 is TGTGCCAGCTCAGGCGATAGCTCCTACAATGAGCAGTTCTTC.